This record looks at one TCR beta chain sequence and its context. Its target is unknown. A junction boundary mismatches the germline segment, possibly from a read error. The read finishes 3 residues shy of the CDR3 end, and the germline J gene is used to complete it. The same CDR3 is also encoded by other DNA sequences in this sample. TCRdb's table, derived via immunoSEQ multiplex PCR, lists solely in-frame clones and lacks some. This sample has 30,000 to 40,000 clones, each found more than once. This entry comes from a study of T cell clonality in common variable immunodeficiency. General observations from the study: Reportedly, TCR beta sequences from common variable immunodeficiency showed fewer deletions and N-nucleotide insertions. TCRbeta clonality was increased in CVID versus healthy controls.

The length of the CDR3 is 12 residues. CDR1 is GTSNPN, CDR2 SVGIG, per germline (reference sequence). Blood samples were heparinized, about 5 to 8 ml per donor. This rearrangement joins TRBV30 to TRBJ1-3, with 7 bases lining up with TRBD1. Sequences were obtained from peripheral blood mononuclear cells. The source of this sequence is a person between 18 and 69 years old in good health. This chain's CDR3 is CAWSQGGNTIYF. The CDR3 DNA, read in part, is TGTGCCTGGAGCCAGGGGGGAAACACA.